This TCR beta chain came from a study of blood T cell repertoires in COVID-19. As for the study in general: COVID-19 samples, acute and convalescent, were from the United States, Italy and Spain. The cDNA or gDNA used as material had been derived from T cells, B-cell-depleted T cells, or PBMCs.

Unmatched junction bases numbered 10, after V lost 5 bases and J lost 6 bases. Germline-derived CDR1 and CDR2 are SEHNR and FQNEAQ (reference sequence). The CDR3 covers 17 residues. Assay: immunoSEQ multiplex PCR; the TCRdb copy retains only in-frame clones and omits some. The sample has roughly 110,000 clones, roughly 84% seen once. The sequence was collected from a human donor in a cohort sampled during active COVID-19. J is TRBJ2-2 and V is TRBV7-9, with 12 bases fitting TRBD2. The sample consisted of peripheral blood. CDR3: CASSTGTSGPWSGELFF. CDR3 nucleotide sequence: TGTGCCAGCAGCACCGGGACTAGCGGGCCGTGGTCCGGGGAGCTGTTTTTT.